These 27 T cell receptor beta chains were sequenced from one sample in a study of blood T cell repertoires in COVID-19 (dated by TCRdb to the early 2020s). Libraries were made using the immunoSEQ multiplex PCR assay. In TCRdb, the immuneACCESS table is reduced to in-frame sequences with V and J assigned. These tables do not hold every clone; where another copy was compared, an unresolved V gene accounts for under half, and the others remain unexplained. The sample table lists about 200,000 clones, approximately 90% of them with a count of one. The ten largest clonotypes hold 0.82% of the sample. Sample: peripheral blood. These receptors all stem from a man in his 60s with COVID-19, enrolled during active disease.

V gene TRBV18 combines with J gene TRBJ2-1; 8 bases agree with TRBD2. The CDR3 loop spans 16 amino acids. The germline V gene encodes CDR1 KGHSH and CDR2 LQKENI. J was trimmed by 6 bases and V by 3 bases; bases with no gene match: 10. The CDR3 sequence is CASSPRTGGNGNEQFF. The CDR3 region has the DNA TGTGCCAGCTCACCTCGGACGGGAGGGAATGGCAATGAGCAGTTCTTC.

The chain joins TRBV28 to TRBJ1-2; 10 bases are a match to TRBD1. Per the germline V gene, CDR1 is MDHEN and CDR2 is SYDVKM. The CDR3 extends over 16 amino acids. V was pared by 3 bases and J by 6 bases, with 10 bases of the junction left unmatched. The CDR3 DNA reads TGTGCCAGCAGTTTGATGGGGACAGGGGAGCGAGATGGCTACACCTTC. Translating it yields CASSLMGTGERDGYTF.

The rearrangement uses TRBV11-1 and TRBJ2-5, with TRBD2 as a possible D gene (7 bases). Germline assignment: CDR1 SGHAT and CDR2 FQDESV (reference sequence). With 2 bases removed from V and 4 bases from J, the gap between germline ends came to 11 bases. This CDR3 spans 14 amino acids. The CDR3 is CASSLRGAGETQYF. The CDR3 DNA sequence: TGTGCCAGCAGCTTACGGGGGGCGGGAGAGACCCAGTACTTC.

CDR3 protein: CASSVAPSGGGHEQFF. Here the CDR3 DNA reads TGTGCCAGCAGCGTCGCCCCTAGCGGGGGCGGGCATGAGCAGTTCTTC. This rearrangement joins TRBV9 to TRBJ2-1, with TRBD2 matching 10 bases. V was clipped by 2 bases and J by 8 bases; unmatched bases: 10. From germline, CDR1 is SGDLS and CDR2 YYNGEE. CDR3 length: 16 residues.

In nucleotides, the CDR3 is TGTGCCAGCAGTCGGACATCGACTAGCGGGACCTACGAGCAGTACTTC. It yields the protein CASSRTSTSGTYEQYF. V is TRBV6-2 or TRBV6-3 and J is TRBJ2-7, with 11 bases fitting TRBD2. Per the germline V gene, CDR1 is MNHEY and CDR2 is SVGEGT. Trimming took 5 bases from V and 2 from J; bases not matched to a gene: 8. The CDR3 is 16 residues long.

V is TRBV11-1 and J is TRBJ2-3; TRBD1 matches 8 bases. Germline V gives CDR1 SGHAT, CDR2 FQDESV (reference sequence). After removal of 5 bases from V and 1 base from J, the junction contained 5 bases not matched to a gene. This CDR3 has 15 amino acids. The CDR3 bases are TGTGCCAGCAGCGACCGGGGACAGGGCACAGATACGCAGTATTTT. It is translated as CASSDRGQGTDTQYF.

The J gene is TRBJ1-5, the V gene TRBV5-5, with 9 positions matching TRBD1. The V segment lost 4 bases and the J segment 2 bases; nucleotides outside the gene matches: 7. The CDR3 consists of 16 residues. Germline V gene lookup returns CDR1 SGHKS and CDR2 YYEKEE (reference sequence). In DNA, the CDR3 is TGTGCCAGCAGCACCGGGACAGGGCGAGGCAATCAGCCCCAGCATTTT. This encodes CASSTGTGRGNQPQHF.

The rearrangement links TRBV5-1 to TRBJ2-1; 9 bases match TRBD2. Germline V gene data show CDR1 as SGHRS and CDR2 as YFSETQ. The trim removed 0 bases at V and 5 bases at J, leaving 6 bases unmatched. This CDR3 has 16 residues. CDR3 region: CASSLVVAGAHNEQFF. As DNA, the CDR3 is TGCGCCAGCAGCTTGGTCGTAGCGGGGGCCCACAATGAGCAGTTCTTC. Full variable domain (missing parts from reference TRBV5-1 and TRBJ2-1): KAGVTQTPRYLIKTRGQQVTLSCSPISGHRSVSWYQQTPGQGLQFLFEYFSETQRNKGNFPGRFSGRQFSNSRSEMNVSTLELGDSALYLCASSLVVAGAHNEQFFGPGTRLTVL.

The J gene is TRBJ2-1, the V gene TRBV27; 8 nucleotides match TRBD2. Trimming cost V 2 bases and J 3 bases; bases outside gene matches: 3. Germline CDR1 MNHEY, CDR2 SMNVEV (reference sequence). CDR3 length: 15 residues. The CDR3 protein is CASSLMAGGYNEQFF. For the CDR3, the DNA is TGTGCCAGCAGTTTAATGGCGGGAGGCTACAATGAGCAGTTCTTC.

The rearrangement uses TRBV5-1 and TRBJ1-1; tentative D call: TRBD1 (5 bases). The germline CDR1 and CDR2 sequences are SGHRS and YFSETQ. The CDR3 extends over 14 amino acids. V was shortened by 3 bases and J by 2 bases, with 11 bases between the two germline ends. The CDR3 nucleotides are TGCGCCAGCAGCTCCGACAGTACCAACACTGAAGCTTTCTTT. Protein: CASSSDSTNTEAFF.

The V call is TRBV28, the J call TRBJ2-3; D is unresolved. This CDR3 contains 16 residues. V was cut by 5 bases and J by 5 bases, with 20 bases left in between. Germline V lookup: CDR1 MDHEN, CDR2 SYDVKM. The CDR3 protein is CASSKLSGPHQDTQYF. In nucleotides, the CDR3 is TGTGCCAGCAGTAAATTGTCTGGCCCTCATCAAGATACGCAGTATTTT.

V usage is TRBV19 and J usage is TRBJ2-7, with D possibly matching TRBD1 (6 bases). The length of the CDR3 is 15 residues. Germline values: CDR1 LNHDA, CDR2 SQIVND (reference sequence). The V and J ends lost 5 bases and 5 bases respectively, with 19 bases between them. CDR3 loop: CASSVQGNVGDEQYF. CDR3 sequence (DNA): TGTGCCAGTAGTGTCCAGGGGAACGTCGGCGACGAGCAGTACTTC.

V usage is TRBV5-6 and J usage is TRBJ1-1; D is perhaps TRBD1 (5 bases). The CDR3 has 15 amino acids. V lost 0 bases to trimming and J lost 4 bases, with 13 bases between them. From germline, CDR1 is SGHDT and CDR2 YYEEEE. The CDR3 region is CASSLGGRATTEAFF. DNA for the CDR3: TGTGCCAGCAGCTTGGGTGGCAGGGCAACCACTGAAGCTTTCTTT.

This clone was recorded once. This chain connects TRBV30 to TRBJ2-2; 8 bases are shared with TRBD2. Germline V gives CDR1 GTSNPN, CDR2 SVGIG (reference sequence). J was trimmed by 4 bases and V by 2 bases; bases with no gene match: 3. This CDR3 region has 14 residues. For the CDR3, the DNA is TGTGCCTGGAGTTCGGGACTAGGCACCGGGGAGCTGTTTTTT. Protein: CAWSSGLGTGELFF.

The chain is built from TRBV28 and TRBJ1-5, with 8 nucleotides matching TRBD1. The CDR3 runs to 15 residues. CDR1 is MDHEN, CDR2 SYDVKM, per germline. V trimming: 4 bases; J trimming: 4 bases; junction bases outside the gene matches: 6. DNA for the CDR3: TGTGCCAGCAGTTCCCAGGGACAGGCTAATCAGCCCCAGCATTTT. Translation: CASSSQGQANQPQHF.

The rearrangement uses TRBV25-1 and TRBJ1-2; 9 bases agree with TRBD1. Germline CDR1 is MGHDK and CDR2 is SYGVNS. The J segment lost 1 base and the V segment lost 5 bases, leaving 2 bases of the junction unmatched. This CDR3 contains 14 residues. The CDR3: CASSQGQGNYGYTF. CDR3 DNA: TGTGCCAGCAGTCAGGGACAGGGTAACTATGGCTACACCTTC.

V and J are TRBV6-5 and TRBJ1-5; a possible D gene is TRBD1 (5 bases). The V end lost 7 bases, the J end lost 5 bases, and 12 bases lay between the germline ends. The CDR3 runs 13 residues. Germline CDR1 is MNHEY and CDR2 is SVGAGI. The CDR3 DNA is TGTGCCAGCACGCGGACAAGGGATCAGCCCCAGCATTTT. As protein: CASTRTRDQPQHF.

This chain connects TRBV6-6 to TRBJ2-2; 11 nucleotides align to TRBD2. This CDR3 has 19 residues. Looked up from germline, CDR1 is MNHNY and CDR2 is SVGAGI (reference sequence). With V trimmed by 6 bases and J by 7 bases, 19 bases remained unmatched. Here the CDR3 DNA reads TGTGCCAGCAGCTCTCTCCTCCGCGTAGCGGGGGGGCCCGGCGGGGAGCTGTTTTTT. It codes for CASSSLLRVAGGPGGELFF.

The chain carries TRBV18 and TRBJ1-2; 7 bases are a match to TRBD1. Germline V gene sequence: CDR1 KGHSH, CDR2 LQKENI. Trimming cost V 7 bases and J 7 bases; bases outside gene matches: 9. This CDR3 has 13 residues. For the CDR3, the DNA is TGTGCCAGCTACAGACAGGGTACGAGTGGCTACACCTTC. It translates to CASYRQGTSGYTF.

The rearrangement uses TRBV9 and TRBJ2-1, with 14 bases fitting TRBD2. The V segment lost 4 bases and the J segment 5 bases; nucleotides outside the gene matches: 8. Germline V lookup: CDR1 SGDLS, CDR2 YYNGEE. The CDR3 runs to 17 residues. The CDR3 is CASSSGTSGGADNEQFF. In DNA form, the CDR3 reads TGTGCCAGCAGCTCTGGGACTAGCGGGGGAGCCGACAATGAGCAGTTCTTC.

This clone was observed a handful of times. The CDR3 region is CASSNTGGQPQHF. As DNA, the CDR3 is TGTGCCAGCAGCAATACAGGGGGTCAGCCCCAGCATTTT. The chain is built from TRBV3-1 (or the pseudogene TRBV3-2) and TRBJ1-5, with 8 bases identical to TRBD1. Germline V gene sequence: CDR1 LGHDT, CDR2 YNNKEL (reference sequence). The CDR3 runs to 13 residues. The V and J ends lost 5 bases and 6 bases, in that order; junction bases with no gene match: 3.

The V call is TRBV5-1, the J call TRBJ2-7; 8 bases match TRBD1. CDR1 is SGHRS and CDR2 is YFSETQ in the germline V gene. The V and J ends lost 0 bases and 1 base, in that order; junction bases with no gene match: 6. This CDR3 has 16 amino acids. DNA for the CDR3: TGCGCCAGCAGCTTGGCCGCAGGGGGCCTTTCCTACGAGCAGTACTTC. It encodes CASSLAAGGLSYEQYF.

This rearrangement joins TRBV4-1 to TRBJ1-2; D is undetermined. This CDR3 spans 15 amino acids. The V gene's germline CDR1 is MGHRA and CDR2 YSYEKL. Trimming stripped 0 bases from V and 4 bases from J, with 12 bases between. CDR3 sequence reads: CASSQDTNSVYGYTF. Here the CDR3 DNA reads TGCGCCAGCAGCCAAGACACCAACAGTGTCTATGGCTACACCTTC.

This clone turned up a few times. V is TRBV27 and J is TRBJ2-7; 9 bases fit TRBD1. Germline-derived CDR1 and CDR2 are MNHEY and SMNVEV (reference sequence). CDR3 size: 15 residues. With V trimmed by 6 bases and J by 2 bases, 8 bases remained unmatched. CDR3 sequence: CASRGAGQGPYEQYF. CDR3 bases: TGTGCCAGCAGGGGTGCGGGACAGGGCCCCTACGAGCAGTACTTC.

The gene calls are TRBV28 and TRBJ2-3, with 9 bases fitting TRBD2. The CDR3 is 18 residues long. V trimming: 1 base; J trimming: 4 bases; junction bases outside the gene matches: 12. Germline V gene sequence: CDR1 MDHEN, CDR2 SYDVKM. Written as DNA, the CDR3 is TGTGCCAGCAGTTTATTACTAGCGGGTGATGGTCGGGCAGATACGCAGTATTTT. Its protein product is CASSLLLAGDGRADTQYF.

V gene TRBV15 combines with J gene TRBJ1-5, with D perhaps TRBD1 (5 bases). The CDR3 spans 15 residues. V was clipped by 1 base and J by 4 bases, with 11 bases between them. Germline lookup yields CDR1 LNHNV and CDR2 YYDKDF (reference sequence). DNA of the CDR3: TGTGCCACCAGCAGAGGTGGGGCGCGGAATCAGCCCCAGCATTTT. Protein sequence: CATSRGGARNQPQHF.

The gene calls are TRBV6-2 or TRBV6-3 and TRBJ2-7, with 7 bases fitting TRBD2. The germline gives CDR1 MNHEY, CDR2 SVGEGT. After removal of 5 bases from V and 3 bases from J, the junction contained 10 bases not matched to a gene. The length of the CDR3 is 15 residues. The CDR3 is CASSAAGTTVYEQYF. The CDR3 DNA reads as TGTGCCAGCAGTGCCGCCGGGACTACGGTCTACGAGCAGTACTTC.